These T cell receptor beta chains were read from a single sample in a study of T cell repertoires in cytomegalovirus infection. In TCRdb, the reads were re-called with MiXCR into one record per CDR3 protein. Among around 450,000 distinct CDR3 sequences, approximately 31% were seen once, and the ten largest hold roughly 15%. Sequencing used PBMCs. The origin of the receptors is a human donor in good health (CMV status not recorded). Some clones in this sample may be carry-over from other donors' samples. Each CDR3 is given with its conserved first and last residue. A D gene is named only where the DNA matches it firmly. Only some rows state a clone size, as once, few, many or a class for expanded clones.

j_call | v_call | cdr3_length | d_call | clone_size | cdr3_aa | cdr3_nt
TRBJ1-4 | TRBV7-2 | 15 | - | - | CASSLVAATNEKLFF | TGTGCCAGCAGCTTAGTCGCAGCAACTAATGAAAAACTGTTTTTT
TRBJ2-7 | TRBV7-2 | 15 | TRBD2 | many | CASSLGGGSFYEQYF | TGTGCCAGCAGCTTAGGGGGGGGGAGTTTCTACGAGCAGTACTTC
TRBJ1-2 | TRBV7-8 | 15 | - | - | CASSPWTAGDYGYTF | TGTGCCAGCAGCCCTTGGACAGCCGGAGACTATGGCTACACCTTC
TRBJ2-1 | TRBV19 | 14 | TRBD2 | - | CASSAGTSYNEQFF | TGTGCCAGTAGTGCCGGGACTAGTTACAATGAGCAGTTCTTC
TRBJ1-1 | TRBV5-1 | 15 | - | - | CASSFFPDKGTEAFF | TGCGCCAGCAGCTTCTTCCCGGACAAGGGCACTGAAGCTTTCTTT
TRBJ2-5 | TRBV6-1 | 14 | - | - | CASSETGGQETQYF | TGTGCCAGCAGTGAAACAGGCGGGCAAGAGACCCAGTACTTC
TRBJ1-2 | TRBV12-5 | 12 | - | - | CASGRDLYGYTF | TGTGCTAGTGGCAGGGACCTCTATGGCTACACCTTC
TRBJ2-7 | TRBV6-5 | 18 | TRBD1 | - | CASSYFVQGASNSYEQYF | TGTGCCAGCAGTTACTTTGTCCAGGGGGCTTCTAACTCCTACGAGCAGTACTTC
TRBJ2-1 | TRBV5-6 | 13 | - | - | CASSLGPSGEQFF | TGTGCCAGCAGCTTGGGCCCATCAGGGGAGCAGTTCTTC
TRBJ2-3 | TRBV7-2 | 13 | - | - | CARSFLFRDTQYF | TGTGCCAGAAGCTTTTTGTTCAGGGATACGCAGTATTTT
TRBJ1-6 | TRBV6-2/TRBV6-3 | 13 | TRBD1 | - | CASRTGWNSPLHF | TGTGCCAGCAGGACAGGGTGGAATTCACCCCTCCACTTT
TRBJ1-1 | TRBV19 | 13 | - | once | CATSRAVQTEAFF | TGTGCCACTTCAAGGGCAGTCCAAACTGAAGCTTTCTTT
TRBJ2-3 | TRBV3-1 | 14 | - | once | CVSSPRTRPDTQYF | TGTGTCAGCAGCCCGCGGACCCGACCGGATACGCAGTATTTT
TRBJ2-7 | TRBV4-1 | 15 | TRBD2 | few | CASSQLLAGDYEQYF | TGCGCCAGCAGCCAGCTACTAGCGGGGGACTACGAGCAGTACTTC
TRBJ2-4 | TRBV6-1 | 12 | - | - | CASKVGGNIQYF | TGTGCCAGCAAGGTCGGCGGAAACATTCAGTACTTC
TRBJ2-5 | TRBV7-9 | 17 | TRBD2 | few | CASSFPPWTSGQETQYF | TGTGCCAGCAGCTTTCCCCCCTGGACTAGCGGTCAAGAGACCCAGTACTTC
TRBJ2-7 | TRBV7-8 | 17 | - | - | CASSRGFLRQGAHEQYF | TGTGCCAGCAGCCGCGGATTTCTCAGGCAGGGTGCGCACGAGCAGTACTTC
TRBJ2-6 | TRBV4-3 | 16 | - | few | CASSQDWGVGANVLTF | TGCGCCAGCAGCCAAGATTGGGGTGTTGGGGCCAACGTCCTGACTTTC
TRBJ1-3 | TRBV7-2 | 15 | - | few | CASSLFGFSGNTIYF | TGTGCCAGCAGCTTATTTGGATTCTCTGGAAACACCATATATTTT
TRBJ1-6 | TRBV9 | 13 | - | - | CASSVNDDSPLHF | TGTGCCAGCAGCGTCAACGACGATTCACCCCTCCACTTT
TRBJ2-5 | TRBV7-2 | 15 | - | many | CASSLGRSVQETQYF | TGTGCCAGCAGCTTAGGTCGGTCAGTCCAAGAGACCCAGTACTTC
TRBJ2-3 | TRBV30 | 13 | - | - | CAWSTGHTDTQYF | TGTGCCTGGAGTACAGGCCACACAGATACGCAGTATTTT
TRBJ1-3 | TRBV7-9 | 13 | - | - | CASNLGSGNTIYF | TGTGCCAGCAACTTGGGCTCTGGAAACACCATATATTTT
TRBJ2-1 | TRBV4-3 | 18 | TRBD2 | - | CASSPREGTSIDGGEQFF | TGCGCCAGCAGCCCACGGGAGGGGACTAGCATTGACGGTGGTGAGCAGTTCTTC
TRBJ2-3 | TRBV15 | 14 | - | once | CATSRDRITDTQYF | TGTGCCACCAGCAGAGACCGTATCACAGATACGCAGTATTTT
TRBJ1-1 | TRBV27 | 15 | TRBD1 | - | CASSFLGTGGTEAFF | TGTGCCAGCAGTTTCCTAGGGACAGGGGGCACTGAAGCTTTCTTT
TRBJ1-2 | TRBV7-2 | 16 | TRBD1 | many | CASSLGRARTGDGYTF | TGTGCCAGCAGCTTAGGGAGGGCCCGGACAGGTGATGGCTACACCTTC
TRBJ2-5 | TRBV7-9 | 13 | - | many | CASSLATLDPQYF | TGTGCCAGCAGCTTAGCCACCCTCGACCCCCAGTACTTC
TRBJ1-1 | TRBV5-5 | 14 | - | - | CASSTISGATEAFF | TGTGCCAGCAGTACTATATCGGGAGCCACTGAAGCTTTCTTT
TRBJ2-5 | TRBV7-9 | 15 | - | many | CASSFQRSDKETQYF | TGTGCCAGCAGCTTCCAGCGGAGTGACAAAGAGACCCAGTACTTC
TRBJ2-3 | TRBV19 | 15 | - | - | CASSSARTSTDTQYF | TGTGCCAGTAGTTCGGCCCGTACTAGCACAGATACGCAGTATTTT
TRBJ1-1 | TRBV5-1 | 15 | TRBD1 | few | CASSKITGDNTEAFF | TGCGCCAGCAGCAAAATTACAGGGGACAACACTGAAGCTTTCTTT
TRBJ2-6 | TRBV7-8 | 21 | - | few | CASSPRRSWGAPRSGANVLTF | TGTGCCAGCAGCCCCAGAAGGTCCTGGGGGGCGCCGCGGTCTGGGGCCAACGTCCTGACTTTC
TRBJ1-5 | TRBV6-5 | 14 | TRBD1 | many | CASSYQGANQPQHF | TGTGCCAGCAGTTATCAGGGGGCGAATCAGCCCCAGCATTTT
TRBJ2-4 | TRBV7-2 | 17 | - | many | CASSPESGAPGKNIQYF | TGTGCCAGCAGCCCCGAGTCCGGAGCTCCAGGCAAAAACATTCAGTACTTC
TRBJ2-7 | TRBV30 | 15 | TRBD1 | - | CAWSKETGVSYEQYF | TGTGCCTGGAGTAAGGAGACAGGGGTCTCCTACGAGCAGTACTTC
TRBJ1-6 | TRBV19 | 15 | - | - | CASSTGPRTNSPLHF | TGTGCCAGTAGTACAGGGCCCCGAACAAATTCACCCCTCCACTTT
TRBJ2-7 | TRBV7-2 | 15 | TRBD1 | - | CASSGRTGASPEQYF | TGTGCCAGCAGCGGGAGGACAGGGGCCTCCCCAGAGCAGTACTTC
TRBJ2-7 | TRBV7-2 | 16 | - | many | CASSSSGTPPTYEQYF | TGTGCCAGCAGCAGCTCCGGGACACCCCCTACCTACGAGCAGTACTTC
TRBJ2-5 | TRBV11-2 | 16 | - | many | CASSPWLGPEVETQYF | TGTGCCAGCAGCCCATGGCTGGGCCCAGAGGTGGAGACCCAGTACTTC
TRBJ1-5 | TRBV20-1 | 13 | TRBD1 | - | CSASTGDNQPQHF | TGCAGTGCCAGTACAGGGGACAATCAGCCCCAGCATTTT
TRBJ1-4 | TRBV10-2 | 16 | - | - | CASSEPGRNSNEKLFF | TGCGCCAGCAGTGAACCCGGACGGAACTCTAATGAAAAACTGTTTTTT
TRBJ1-5 | TRBV20-1 | 16 | TRBD1 | - | CSAIPGTGVRNQPQHF | TGCAGTGCAATACCCGGGACAGGGGTACGCAATCAGCCCCAGCATTTT
TRBJ1-3 | TRBV4-1 | 13 | - | - | CASSGASGNTIYF | TGCGCCAGCAGTGGGGCCTCTGGAAACACCATATATTTT
TRBJ2-7 | TRBV28 | 13 | - | - | CASTRQGGYEQYF | TGTGCCAGCACACGACAGGGAGGCTACGAGCAGTACTTC
TRBJ2-7 | TRBV6-1 | 15 | TRBD1 | few | CASRAGQGLSYEQYF | TGTGCCAGCAGGGCTGGACAGGGGCTTTCCTACGAGCAGTACTTC
TRBJ2-2 | TRBV12-3/TRBV12-4 | 14 | TRBD1 | - | CASRRQGDTGELFF | TGTGCCAGCAGGAGACAGGGGGACACCGGTGAGCTGTTTTTT
TRBJ1-2 | TRBV6-5 | 15 | - | - | CASSSSKQEAYGYTF | TGTGCCAGCAGTTCCTCGAAACAGGAGGCCTATGGCTACACCTTC
TRBJ2-1 | TRBV10-2 | 15 | TRBD1 | - | CASRAGTGELNEQFF | TGCGCCAGCAGAGCCGGGACAGGGGAACTCAATGAGCAGTTCTTC
TRBJ2-5 | TRBV19 | 19 | TRBD1 | - | CASSIRRKIGTGGQETQYF | TGTGCCAGTAGTATCAGGAGGAAAATTGGGACAGGGGGACAAGAGACCCAGTACTTC
TRBJ2-7 | TRBV20-1 | 14 | - | few | CSARDRRGGYEQYF | TGCAGTGCTAGAGATCGACGAGGGGGGTACGAGCAGTACTTC